This TCR beta chain was recovered during a study of blood T cell repertoires in COVID-19. Across the whole study: The United States, Italy and Spain were the sources of the acute and convalescent COVID-19 samples. The analysed material was cDNA or gDNA that came from T cells, B-cell-depleted T cells, or PBMCs.

Original data processing: Nucleated cell number was recorded as an estimate derived from reference gene primer amplification. Data came from immunoSEQ multiplex PCR; TCRdb stores just in-frame clones and leaves some out. D and trimming come from the DNA, and the V and J calls and clone size come from that table. Among roughly 300,000 clones, around 86% were seen once, and the ten largest hold about an eighth. The length of the CDR3 is 14 residues. V dropped 2 bases and J dropped 3 bases, with 10 bases sitting between them. The germline gives CDR1 MNHEY, CDR2 SVGAGI. The sequenced material came from peripheral blood. This clonotype was obtained from a human donor in a cohort sampled during active COVID-19. The rearrangement links TRBV6-5 to TRBJ1-1; TRBD1 might be the D (6 bases). CDR3 residues: CASSYIGGYTEAFF. The CDR3 coding sequence is TGTGCCAGCAGTTACATTGGGGGCTACACTGAAGCTTTCTTT.